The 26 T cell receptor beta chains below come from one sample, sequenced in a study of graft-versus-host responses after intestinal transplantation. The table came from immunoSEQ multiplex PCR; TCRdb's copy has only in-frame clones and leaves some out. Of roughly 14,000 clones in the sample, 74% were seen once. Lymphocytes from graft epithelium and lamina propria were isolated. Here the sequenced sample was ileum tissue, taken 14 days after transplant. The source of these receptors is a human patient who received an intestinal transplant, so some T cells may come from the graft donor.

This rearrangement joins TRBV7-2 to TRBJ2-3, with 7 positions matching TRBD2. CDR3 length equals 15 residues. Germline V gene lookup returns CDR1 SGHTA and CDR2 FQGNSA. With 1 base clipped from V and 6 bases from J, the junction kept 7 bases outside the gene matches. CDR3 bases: TGTGCCAGCAGCTTAGGGTTTGGGACTACTGATACGCAGTATTTT. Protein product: CASSLGFGTTDTQYF.

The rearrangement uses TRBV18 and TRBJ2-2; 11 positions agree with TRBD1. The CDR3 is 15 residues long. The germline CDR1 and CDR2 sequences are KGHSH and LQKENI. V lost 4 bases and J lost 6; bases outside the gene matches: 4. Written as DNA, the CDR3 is TGTGCCAGCTCACAGGACAGGGGGCTCGCCGGGGAGCTGTTTTTT. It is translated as CASSQDRGLAGELFF.

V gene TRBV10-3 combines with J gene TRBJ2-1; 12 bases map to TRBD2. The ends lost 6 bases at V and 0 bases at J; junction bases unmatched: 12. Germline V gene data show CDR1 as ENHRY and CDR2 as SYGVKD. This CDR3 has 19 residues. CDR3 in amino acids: CAIRAGTSGSFFSYNEQFF. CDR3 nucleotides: TGTGCCATCAGAGCCGGGACTAGCGGGTCCTTTTTCTCCTACAATGAGCAGTTCTTC.

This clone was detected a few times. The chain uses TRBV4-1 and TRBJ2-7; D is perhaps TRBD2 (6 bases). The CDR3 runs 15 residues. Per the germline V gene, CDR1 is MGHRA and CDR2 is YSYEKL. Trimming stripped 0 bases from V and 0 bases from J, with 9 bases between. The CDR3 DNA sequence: TGCGCCAGCAGCCAAGACCAGCGGGCCTCCTACGAGCAGTACTTC. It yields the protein CASSQDQRASYEQYF.

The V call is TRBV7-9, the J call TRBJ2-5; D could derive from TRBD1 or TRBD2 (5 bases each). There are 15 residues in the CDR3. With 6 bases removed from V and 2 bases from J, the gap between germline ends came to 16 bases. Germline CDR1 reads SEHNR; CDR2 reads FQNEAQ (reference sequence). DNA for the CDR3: TGTGCCAGCAGTATAGGGGCCTGGGGGCAAGAGACCCAGTACTTC. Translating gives CASSIGAWGQETQYF.

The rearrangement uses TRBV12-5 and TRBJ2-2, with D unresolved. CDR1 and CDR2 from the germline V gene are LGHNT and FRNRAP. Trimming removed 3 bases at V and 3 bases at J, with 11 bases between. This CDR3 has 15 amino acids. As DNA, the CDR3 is TGTGCTAGTGGTTTACGAGGATCGGACACCGGGGAGCTGTTTTTT. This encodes CASGLRGSDTGELFF.

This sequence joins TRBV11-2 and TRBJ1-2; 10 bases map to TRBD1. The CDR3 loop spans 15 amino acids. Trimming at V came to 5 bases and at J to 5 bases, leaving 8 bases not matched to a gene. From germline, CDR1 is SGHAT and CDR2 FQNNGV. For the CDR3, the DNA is TGTGCCAGCAGCCCTTCGGGACAGGGGTTTTATGGCTACACCTTC. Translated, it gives CASSPSGQGFYGYTF.

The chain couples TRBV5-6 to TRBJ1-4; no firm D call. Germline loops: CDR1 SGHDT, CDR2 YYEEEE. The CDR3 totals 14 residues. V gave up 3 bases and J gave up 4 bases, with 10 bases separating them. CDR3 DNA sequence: TGTGCCAGCAGCTCGTGGAATTTTAATGAAAAACTGTTTTTT. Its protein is CASSSWNFNEKLFF.

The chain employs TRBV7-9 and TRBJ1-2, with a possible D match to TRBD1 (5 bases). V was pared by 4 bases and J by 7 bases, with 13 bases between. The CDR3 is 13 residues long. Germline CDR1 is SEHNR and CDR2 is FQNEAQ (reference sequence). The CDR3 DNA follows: TGTGCCAGCAGCTGGGGACTAAATCCTGGCTACACCTTC. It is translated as CASSWGLNPGYTF.

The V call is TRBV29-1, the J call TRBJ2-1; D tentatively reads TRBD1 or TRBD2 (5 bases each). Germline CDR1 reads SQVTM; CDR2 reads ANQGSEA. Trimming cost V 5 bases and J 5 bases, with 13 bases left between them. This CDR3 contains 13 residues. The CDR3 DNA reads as TGCAGCGTTTCTGGGACCATTAACAATGAGCAGTTCTTC. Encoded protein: CSVSGTINNEQFF.

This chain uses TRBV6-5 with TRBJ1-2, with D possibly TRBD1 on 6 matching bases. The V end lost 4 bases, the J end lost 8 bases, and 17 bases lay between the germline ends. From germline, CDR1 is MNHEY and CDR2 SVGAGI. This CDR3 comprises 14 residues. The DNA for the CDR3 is TGTGCCAGCAGTTTATCGGGGGCAAGTGGAGGCTACACCTTC. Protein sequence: CASSLSGASGGYTF.

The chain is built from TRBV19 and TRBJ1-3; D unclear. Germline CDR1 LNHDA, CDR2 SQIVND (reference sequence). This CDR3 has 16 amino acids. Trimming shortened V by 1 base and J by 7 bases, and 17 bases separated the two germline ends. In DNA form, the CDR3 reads TGTGCCAGTAGTATAGGAGACACCCTCCGGCGGAACACCATATATTTT. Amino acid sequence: CASSIGDTLRRNTIYF.

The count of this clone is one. CDR3 sequence: CASIGSGRAYEQYF. CDR3 sequence (DNA): TGTGCCAGCATTGGTAGCGGGAGGGCCTACGAGCAGTACTTC. V is TRBV6-5 and J is TRBJ2-7, with TRBD2 matching 11 bases. This CDR3 is 14 amino acids long. The germline V gene encodes CDR1 MNHEY and CDR2 SVGAGI. Trimming removed 7 bases from V and 2 bases from J; junction bases left unmatched: 4.

The chain's CDR3 is CASSLAEDLGEQYF. The CDR3 DNA reads as TGTGCCAGCAGCTTAGCGGAGGACCTAGGCGAGCAGTACTTC. The chain has TRBV7-2 and TRBJ2-7, with a possible D match to TRBD2 (5 bases). The germline V and J ends were trimmed by 0 bases and 6 bases, with 12 bases remaining between them. The CDR3 sequence is 14 residues long. Germline V CDR1 and CDR2: SGHTA, FQGNSA.

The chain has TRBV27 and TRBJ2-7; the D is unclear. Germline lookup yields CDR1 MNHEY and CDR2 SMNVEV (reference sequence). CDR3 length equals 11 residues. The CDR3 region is CGILSAYEQYF. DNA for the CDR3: TGTGGTATACTATCCGCCTACGAGCAGTACTTC.

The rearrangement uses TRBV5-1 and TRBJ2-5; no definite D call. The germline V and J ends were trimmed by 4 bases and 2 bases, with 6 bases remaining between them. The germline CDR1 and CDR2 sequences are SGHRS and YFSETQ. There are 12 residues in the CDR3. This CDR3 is CASSITQETQYF. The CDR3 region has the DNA TGCGCCAGCAGCATAACTCAAGAGACCCAGTACTTC. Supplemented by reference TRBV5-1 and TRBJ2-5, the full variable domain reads KAGVTQTPRYLIKTRGQQVTLSCSPISGHRSVSWYQQTPGQGLQFLFEYFSETQRNKGNFPGRFSGRQFSNSRSEMNVSTLELGDSALYLCASSITQETQYFGPGTRLLVL.

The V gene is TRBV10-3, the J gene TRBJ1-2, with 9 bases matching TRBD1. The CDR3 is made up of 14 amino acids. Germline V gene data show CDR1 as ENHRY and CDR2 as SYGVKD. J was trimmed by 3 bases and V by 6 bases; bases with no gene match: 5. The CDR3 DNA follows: TGTGCCATCAGCCCGGGACAGGGCTACTATGGCTACACCTTC. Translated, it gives CAISPGQGYYGYTF.

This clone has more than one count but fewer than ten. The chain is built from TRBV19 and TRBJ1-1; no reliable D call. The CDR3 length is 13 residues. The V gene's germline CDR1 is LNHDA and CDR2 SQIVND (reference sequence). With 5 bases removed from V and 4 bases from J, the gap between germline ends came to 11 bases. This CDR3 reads CASSPLVSTEAFF. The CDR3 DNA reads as TGTGCCAGTAGTCCCTTGGTCAGCACTGAAGCTTTCTTT.

Written as DNA, the CDR3 is TGTGCCAGCAGCCCACGAATAGGACAGTTCACTGAAGCTTTCTTT. Translating it yields CASSPRIGQFTEAFF. The V call is TRBV7-9, the J call TRBJ1-1; D is perhaps TRBD1 (6 bases). The CDR3 contains 15 residues. The germline CDR1 and CDR2 sequences are SEHNR and FQNEAQ (reference sequence). V lost 5 bases, J lost 4 bases, and 17 bases lay in between.

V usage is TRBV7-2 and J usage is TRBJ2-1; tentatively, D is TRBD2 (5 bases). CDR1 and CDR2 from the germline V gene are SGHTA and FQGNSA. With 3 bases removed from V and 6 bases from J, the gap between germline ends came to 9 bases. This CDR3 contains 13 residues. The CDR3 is CASSFESGNEQFF. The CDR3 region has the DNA TGTGCCAGCAGCTTCGAAAGCGGCAATGAGCAGTTCTTC. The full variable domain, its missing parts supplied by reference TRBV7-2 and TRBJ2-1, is GAGVSQSPSNKVTEKGKDVELRCDPISGHTALYWYRQSLGQGLEFLIYFQGNSAPDKSGLPSDRFSAERTGGSVSTLTIQRTQQEDSAVYLCASSFESGNEQFFGPGTRLTVL.

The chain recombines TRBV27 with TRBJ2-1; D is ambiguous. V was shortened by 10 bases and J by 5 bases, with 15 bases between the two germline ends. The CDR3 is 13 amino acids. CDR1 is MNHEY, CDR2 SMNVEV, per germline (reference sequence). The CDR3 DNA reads TGTGCCACCGGTCCGTGGTCCGACAATGAGCAGTTCTTC. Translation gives CATGPWSDNEQFF.

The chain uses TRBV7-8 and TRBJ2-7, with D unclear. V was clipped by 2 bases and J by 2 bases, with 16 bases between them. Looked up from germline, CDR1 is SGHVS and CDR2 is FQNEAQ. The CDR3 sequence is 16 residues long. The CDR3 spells CASSLSQGPATYEQYF. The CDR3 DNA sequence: TGTGCCAGCAGCTTATCCCAAGGACCGGCGACCTACGAGCAGTACTTC. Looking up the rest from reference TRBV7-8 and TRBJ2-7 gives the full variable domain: GAGVSQSPRYKVAKRGQDVALRCDPISGHVSLFWYQQALGQGPEFLTYFQNEAQLDKSGLPSDRFFAERPEGSVSTLKIQRTQQEDSAVYLCASSLSQGPATYEQYFGPGTRLTVT.

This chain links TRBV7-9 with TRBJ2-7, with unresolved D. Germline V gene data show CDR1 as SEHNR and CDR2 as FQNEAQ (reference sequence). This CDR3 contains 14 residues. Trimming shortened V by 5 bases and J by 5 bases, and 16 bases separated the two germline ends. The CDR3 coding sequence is TGTGCCAGCAGCCCGGTTTTCGGAGTCAACGAGCAGTACTTC. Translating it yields CASSPVFGVNEQYF.

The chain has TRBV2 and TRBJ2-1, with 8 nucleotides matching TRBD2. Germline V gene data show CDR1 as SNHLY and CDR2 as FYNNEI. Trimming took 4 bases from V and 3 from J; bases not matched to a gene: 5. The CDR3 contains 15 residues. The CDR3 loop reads CASSVLAGGYNEQFF. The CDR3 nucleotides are TGTGCCAGCAGTGTTCTGGCGGGGGGCTACAATGAGCAGTTCTTC.

The CDR3 sequence is CASSEGIGYEQYF. In DNA form, the CDR3 reads TGTGCCAGCAGCGAGGGAATAGGGTACGAGCAGTACTTC. The chain uses TRBV9 and TRBJ2-7; unclear D gene. Trimming removed 3 bases at V and 4 bases at J, with 11 bases between. Per germline, CDR1 SGDLS and CDR2 YYNGEE. CDR3 length: 13 residues.

CDR3 nucleotides: TGTGCCAGCAGGATTATAGCGGGAGTTGGTAATGAGCAGTTCTTC. Its protein product is CASRIIAGVGNEQFF. The chain joins TRBV27 to TRBJ2-1, with TRBD2 identical over 9 bases. The CDR3 loop spans 15 amino acids. The V gene's germline CDR1 is MNHEY and CDR2 SMNVEV (reference sequence). J gave up 7 bases and V 6 bases, and 10 bases lay outside the gene matches.